A selection of T cell receptor beta chains follows, all from one sample in a study of blood T cell repertoires in COVID-19. Generated by immunoSEQ multiplex PCR, the TCRdb table keeps only in-frame clones and is missing some. The sample includes around 270,000 clones, around 84% seen only once; the top ten take about 1.5%. Input material: peripheral blood. These receptors all come from a woman in her thirties or forties who had recovered from COVID-19. The CDR3 runs from the conserved cysteine through the conserved F or W. The size of a clone is reported for some rows only, either as once, few or many, or as a class for expanded clones.

J,V,size,CDR3
TRBJ2-1,TRBV30,NA,CAWSLGGTYNEQFF
TRBJ1-1,TRBV5-4,NA,CASSPGQTYLNTEAFF
TRBJ2-1,TRBV7-2,NA,CASSQSSEQFF
TRBJ2-1,TRBV28,NA,CASITGSVYNEQFF
TRBJ2-1,TRBV29-1,NA,CSTPGTLNEQFF
TRBJ2-1,TRBV5-1,NA,CASSTLGLAGTSSYNEQFF
TRBJ1-1,TRBV30,NA,CAWSDGQANTEAFF
TRBJ2-7,TRBV28,NA,CASSLVGQGAGEQYF
TRBJ2-7,TRBV2,NA,CASSVGGPGQTSYEQYF
TRBJ2-1,TRBV9,once,CASSVGGTDNEQFF
TRBJ1-3,TRBV28,NA,CASSPDSFSGNTIYF
TRBJ2-7,TRBV3-1/TRBV3-2,NA,CASSPFVLPGEQYF
TRBJ2-4,TRBV15,NA,CATSRDLAGDKNIQYF
TRBJ2-7,TRBV5-1,NA,CASSGGAGVDLEQYF
TRBJ2-3,TRBV5-1,NA,CASRRTGSTDTQYF
TRBJ2-7,TRBV29-1,NA,CSAALGRSYEQYF
TRBJ2-5,TRBV6-6,NA,CASSPGTGGWKTQYF
TRBJ2-7,TRBV19,NA,CASSLRGAYEQYF
TRBJ2-7,TRBV27,NA,CASSSPGTSGYEQYF
TRBJ2-5,TRBV19,NA,CASSTLTSGGVETQYF
TRBJ1-1,TRBV30,NA,CAWGGSGEAFF
TRBJ2-1,TRBV5-1,NA,CASSPGQGVNEQFF
TRBJ2-7,TRBV5-1,NA,CASSDQTGVEQYF
TRBJ1-2,TRBV12-3/TRBV12-4,NA,CASSAREFGGYTF
TRBJ1-5,TRBV18,NA,CASSPPGTEIKPQHF
TRBJ2-2,TRBV5-6,NA,CASSSLTGELFF
TRBJ1-4,TRBV18,NA,CASSPPGTRGEKLFF
TRBJ1-4,TRBV3-1/TRBV3-2,NA,CASSQAPGGGEKLFF
TRBJ1-2,TRBV29-1,NA,CSTLQPGDYGYTF
TRBJ2-3,TRBV3-1/TRBV3-2,few,CASSQAGAGVDTQYF
TRBJ2-7,TRBV19,NA,CASIGTGYYEQYF
TRBJ1-2,TRBV29-1,NA,CSVALQGYGYTF
TRBJ2-3,TRBV27,once,CASSDTGGSGDTQYF
TRBJ1-2,TRBV6-1,NA,CASSSGQGYGYTF
TRBJ2-5,TRBV10-3,NA,CAISESTRSQETQYF
TRBJ2-3,TRBV7-3,NA,CASSFGGGAEDTQYF
TRBJ1-2,TRBV5-1,NA,CASSTQNYGYTF
TRBJ1-4,TRBV4-1,NA,CASSQDSSGGREKLFF
TRBJ1-1,TRBV28,NA,CASTPLNTEAFF